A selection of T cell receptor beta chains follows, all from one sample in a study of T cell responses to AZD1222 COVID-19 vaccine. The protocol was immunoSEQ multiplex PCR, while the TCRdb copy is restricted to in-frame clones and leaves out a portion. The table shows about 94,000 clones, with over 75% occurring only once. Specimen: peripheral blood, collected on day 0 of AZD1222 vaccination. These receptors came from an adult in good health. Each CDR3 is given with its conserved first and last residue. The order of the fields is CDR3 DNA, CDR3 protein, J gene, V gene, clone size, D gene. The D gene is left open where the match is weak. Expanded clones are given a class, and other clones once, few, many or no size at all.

cdr3_nt: TGTGCCAGCAGCTTCTCAGGGTATGGAACAGATACGCAGTATTTT
cdr3_aa: CASSFSGYGTDTQYF
j_call: TRBJ2-3
v_call: TRBV5-5
clone_size: once
d_call: -

cdr3_nt: TGTGCCAGCAGTTCCCGGCGGGAGGGGTTTAACTATGGCTACACCTTC
cdr3_aa: CASSSRREGFNYGYTF
j_call: TRBJ1-2
v_call: TRBV6-2/TRBV6-3
clone_size: -
d_call: -

cdr3_nt: TGTGCCAGCAGCGTAGATCCTAGCGGGGGCCGCTACGAGCAGTACTTC
cdr3_aa: CASSVDPSGGRYEQYF
j_call: TRBJ2-7
v_call: TRBV9
clone_size: -
d_call: TRBD2

cdr3_nt: TGTGCCAGCAGTTCTACGACAGGGCTGGCCGCTAATGAAAAACTGTTTTTT
cdr3_aa: CASSSTTGLAANEKLFF
j_call: TRBJ1-4
v_call: TRBV28
clone_size: -
d_call: TRBD1

cdr3_nt: TGTGCCACCAGTGATTTGTCGCGGCCACCTCCCTACGAGCAGTACTTC
cdr3_aa: CATSDLSRPPPYEQYF
j_call: TRBJ2-7
v_call: TRBV24-1
clone_size: few
d_call: -

cdr3_nt: TGTGCCATCAGTGGGGCAGGGACTAATGAAAAACTGTTTTTT
cdr3_aa: CAISGAGTNEKLFF
j_call: TRBJ1-4
v_call: TRBV10-3
clone_size: -
d_call: -

cdr3_nt: TGCGCCAGCAGCCAAGATCAAAGTCCAGGAGACAACTATGGCTACACCTTC
cdr3_aa: CASSQDQSPGDNYGYTF
j_call: TRBJ1-2
v_call: TRBV4-1
clone_size: -
d_call: -

cdr3_nt: TGTGCCAGCATCTTGCGGGCGAACACTGAAGCTTTCTTT
cdr3_aa: CASILRANTEAFF
j_call: TRBJ1-1
v_call: TRBV2
clone_size: many
d_call: -

cdr3_nt: TGTGCCAGCAGCGTAGTAGGACGGGACTCCCAAGAGACCCAGTACTTC
cdr3_aa: CASSVVGRDSQETQYF
j_call: TRBJ2-5
v_call: TRBV9
clone_size: -
d_call: -

cdr3_nt: TGTGCCAGTAGTATGGGACAGGGGGCCTATAGCAATCAGCCCCAGCATTTT
cdr3_aa: CASSMGQGAYSNQPQHF
j_call: TRBJ1-5
v_call: TRBV19
clone_size: -
d_call: TRBD1

cdr3_nt: TGTGCCAGCAGCGTAGAAGCGAGAAACTATGGCTACACCTTC
cdr3_aa: CASSVEARNYGYTF
j_call: TRBJ1-2
v_call: TRBV9
clone_size: -
d_call: -

cdr3_nt: TGCGCCAGCAGCTTCGGAGGGACCGGGGAGCTGTTTTTT
cdr3_aa: CASSFGGTGELFF
j_call: TRBJ2-2
v_call: TRBV5-1
clone_size: -
d_call: -

cdr3_nt: TGTGCCAGCAGCGCTTCCAGGGGGGCCCTCCGCGAGCAGTACTTC
cdr3_aa: CASSASRGALREQYF
j_call: TRBJ2-7
v_call: TRBV9
clone_size: once
d_call: -

cdr3_nt: TGCAGCGTTGTGGCGCAAGAAGCTTTCTTT
cdr3_aa: CSVVAQEAFF
j_call: TRBJ1-1
v_call: TRBV29-1
clone_size: -
d_call: -

cdr3_nt: TGTGCCAGCAGCCAAACGGGACAGGGAGTGGGGAGTGGCTACACCTTC
cdr3_aa: CASSQTGQGVGSGYTF
j_call: TRBJ1-2
v_call: TRBV4-2
clone_size: -
d_call: TRBD1

cdr3_nt: TGTGCCAGCAGACCCGGGACAGGGGATGAAAAACTGTTTTTT
cdr3_aa: CASRPGTGDEKLFF
j_call: TRBJ1-4
v_call: TRBV7-6
clone_size: -
d_call: TRBD1

cdr3_nt: TGTGCCAGCACCTGGACAGAGGGGACTGAAGCTTTCTTT
cdr3_aa: CASTWTEGTEAFF
j_call: TRBJ1-1
v_call: TRBV12-3/TRBV12-4
clone_size: -
d_call: -

cdr3_nt: TGTGCCAGCAGTTCCACAGGGGCTGATTCACCCCTCCACTTT
cdr3_aa: CASSSTGADSPLHF
j_call: TRBJ1-6
v_call: TRBV6-5
clone_size: -
d_call: TRBD1

cdr3_nt: TGTGCCAGCAGCCTTAACTACGACACCGGGGAGCTGTTTTTT
cdr3_aa: CASSLNYDTGELFF
j_call: TRBJ2-2
v_call: TRBV9
clone_size: once
d_call: -

cdr3_nt: TGTGCCAGCACCGGGACAGGGGGCATGAATCAGCCCCAGCATTTT
cdr3_aa: CASTGTGGMNQPQHF
j_call: TRBJ1-5
v_call: TRBV6-5
clone_size: -
d_call: TRBD1

cdr3_nt: TGTGCCAGCTTTCCGGGACTAGCGGGGTACCTGGATGATACGCAGTATTTT
cdr3_aa: CASFPGLAGYLDDTQYF
j_call: TRBJ2-3
v_call: TRBV6-4
clone_size: -
d_call: TRBD2

cdr3_nt: TGCGCCAGCAGCTCCCAGGGGAACACTGAAGCTTTCTTT
cdr3_aa: CASSSQGNTEAFF
j_call: TRBJ1-1
v_call: TRBV5-1
clone_size: -
d_call: -

cdr3_nt: TGTGCCAGCAGCGTTACAGGGGACTATGGCTACACCTTC
cdr3_aa: CASSVTGDYGYTF
j_call: TRBJ1-2
v_call: TRBV9
clone_size: -
d_call: TRBD1

cdr3_nt: TGTGCCAGCAGCCCGGGGACGGCTATAGACTACGAGCAGTACTTC
cdr3_aa: CASSPGTAIDYEQYF
j_call: TRBJ2-7
v_call: TRBV11-3
clone_size: -
d_call: -

cdr3_nt: TGTGCCAGTAGTCCCGACGCGGGGATAAGCAATCAGCCCCAGCATTTT
cdr3_aa: CASSPDAGISNQPQHF
j_call: TRBJ1-5
v_call: TRBV19
clone_size: -
d_call: -

cdr3_nt: TGTGCCAGTTCGGGACAGGGGGGAGGTAATCAGCCCCAGCATTTT
cdr3_aa: CASSGQGGGNQPQHF
j_call: TRBJ1-5
v_call: TRBV19
clone_size: -
d_call: TRBD1

cdr3_nt: TGTGCCAGCAGTTACTCGTCGGGACTAGTGCCCTACGAGCAGTACTTC
cdr3_aa: CASSYSSGLVPYEQYF
j_call: TRBJ2-7
v_call: TRBV6-2/TRBV6-3
clone_size: few
d_call: TRBD2

cdr3_nt: TGTGCCAGCTCACCCGGGACTAGCGGAAACTACGAGCAGTACTTC
cdr3_aa: CASSPGTSGNYEQYF
j_call: TRBJ2-7
v_call: TRBV18
clone_size: -
d_call: TRBD2

cdr3_nt: TGTGCCAGCAGCCGCGGGACAGGGGTATACGAGCAGTACTTC
cdr3_aa: CASSRGTGVYEQYF
j_call: TRBJ2-7
v_call: TRBV3-1/TRBV3-2
clone_size: -
d_call: TRBD1

cdr3_nt: TGTGCCAGCAGCGGGGGACCGACCTCTTATGGCTACACCTTC
cdr3_aa: CASSGGPTSYGYTF
j_call: TRBJ1-2
v_call: TRBV7-9
clone_size: -
d_call: -

cdr3_nt: TGTGCCAGCAGAGCTAGCGGGGGGGCGTACGAGCAGTACTTC
cdr3_aa: CASRASGGAYEQYF
j_call: TRBJ2-7
v_call: TRBV28
clone_size: -
d_call: TRBD2

cdr3_nt: TGTGCCAGCAGCTTAGCCGGGGACGGGGAGCAGTACTTC
cdr3_aa: CASSLAGDGEQYF
j_call: TRBJ2-7
v_call: TRBV11-3
clone_size: -
d_call: -

cdr3_nt: TGTGCCAGCAGCTCGGGGGGAAATCAGCCCCAGCATTTT
cdr3_aa: CASSSGGNQPQHF
j_call: TRBJ1-5
v_call: TRBV6-5
clone_size: -
d_call: -

cdr3_nt: TGTGCCAGCAGTTATCGGGACAGGGGTCCTGGGGACTTC
cdr3_aa: CASSYRDRGPGDF
j_call: TRBJ2-7
v_call: TRBV6-2/TRBV6-3
clone_size: -
d_call: TRBD1

cdr3_nt: TGTGCCAGCACCCCCCGGGTTATGAACACTGAAGCTTTCTTT
cdr3_aa: CASTPRVMNTEAFF
j_call: TRBJ1-1
v_call: TRBV6-2/TRBV6-3
clone_size: -
d_call: -

cdr3_nt: TGTGCCAGCAGTCCCGGGACAGGGGCCGTAGCCAAAAACATTCAGTACTTC
cdr3_aa: CASSPGTGAVAKNIQYF
j_call: TRBJ2-4
v_call: TRBV6-2/TRBV6-3
clone_size: -
d_call: TRBD1

cdr3_nt: TGTGCCAGCAGGGAGGGGTCCGACACTGAAGCTTTCTTT
cdr3_aa: CASREGSDTEAFF
j_call: TRBJ1-1
v_call: TRBV6-5
clone_size: -
d_call: -

cdr3_nt: TGTGCCAGCAGCAAAGTAGGACAGGGTTTCAAGGAGACCCAGTACTTC
cdr3_aa: CASSKVGQGFKETQYF
j_call: TRBJ2-5
v_call: TRBV21-1
clone_size: -
d_call: -

cdr3_nt: TGCGCCAGCAGCCAGAAGGACAGGGGGGGGAACACAGATACGCAGTATTTT
cdr3_aa: CASSQKDRGGNTDTQYF
j_call: TRBJ2-3
v_call: TRBV4-1
clone_size: -
d_call: TRBD1

cdr3_nt: TGTGCCTGGAACCACCCAGATACGCAGTATTTT
cdr3_aa: CAWNHPDTQYF
j_call: TRBJ2-3
v_call: TRBV30
clone_size: -
d_call: -

cdr3_nt: TGTGCCAGCAGCCCATCTGCCGGGTTAAACACAGATACGCAGTATTTT
cdr3_aa: CASSPSAGLNTDTQYF
j_call: TRBJ2-3
v_call: TRBV3-1/TRBV3-2
clone_size: -
d_call: -

cdr3_nt: TGTGCCAGCAGTTACTCGACGGGGGGCTCAAATGAGCAGTTCTTC
cdr3_aa: CASSYSTGGSNEQFF
j_call: TRBJ2-1
v_call: TRBV6-5
clone_size: -
d_call: -

cdr3_nt: TGTGCCAGCAGCCTCGGAACAGGGGCCAACGTCCTGACTTTC
cdr3_aa: CASSLGTGANVLTF
j_call: TRBJ2-6
v_call: TRBV7-2
clone_size: -
d_call: -

cdr3_nt: TGCAGCGTTGAAGAGAGTCTAGCGGTAAACAATGAGCAGTTCTTC
cdr3_aa: CSVEESLAVNNEQFF
j_call: TRBJ2-1
v_call: TRBV29-1
clone_size: -
d_call: TRBD2

cdr3_nt: TGTGCCAGCAGCTTAGGACCTCTCGGCACAGATACGCAGTATTTT
cdr3_aa: CASSLGPLGTDTQYF
j_call: TRBJ2-3
v_call: TRBV7-2
clone_size: once
d_call: -

cdr3_nt: TGCGCCAGCAGCCGGGGGACAGACTACAATGAGCAGTTCTTC
cdr3_aa: CASSRGTDYNEQFF
j_call: TRBJ2-1
v_call: TRBV4-1
clone_size: -
d_call: TRBD1

cdr3_nt: TGTGCTAGCAGCTTAGGTAGTCCGGGACTACCCACCAAAGAGCTGTTTTTT
cdr3_aa: CASSLGSPGLPTKELFF
j_call: TRBJ2-2
v_call: TRBV7-7
clone_size: -
d_call: TRBD2

cdr3_nt: TGTGCCAGCAGCTTAGCGAGGGTTGGAACTAATTCACCCCTCCACTTT
cdr3_aa: CASSLARVGTNSPLHF
j_call: TRBJ1-6
v_call: TRBV7-9
clone_size: few
d_call: -

cdr3_nt: TGTGCCAGTAGTATAGGAGGTCAGCCCCAGCATTTT
cdr3_aa: CASSIGGQPQHF
j_call: TRBJ1-5
v_call: TRBV19
clone_size: -
d_call: -

cdr3_nt: TGTGCCAGCAGTTACTCTGCTGGGACGCAGCATGGCTACACCTTC
cdr3_aa: CASSYSAGTQHGYTF
j_call: TRBJ1-2
v_call: TRBV6-5
clone_size: once
d_call: -

cdr3_nt: TGCGCCAGCAGCCAAGTAACGGGGGGGACCGGGGAGCTGTTTTTT
cdr3_aa: CASSQVTGGTGELFF
j_call: TRBJ2-2
v_call: TRBV4-3
clone_size: -
d_call: TRBD2

cdr3_nt: TGTGCCAGCAGCGGGGAGAGCGGGGGGCCGTACAATGAGCAGTTCTTC
cdr3_aa: CASSGESGGPYNEQFF
j_call: TRBJ2-1
v_call: TRBV5-5
clone_size: -
d_call: TRBD2

cdr3_nt: TGTGCCAGCAGTTTCGCCCAGGGATTGTATAATTCACCCCTCCACTTT
cdr3_aa: CASSFAQGLYNSPLHF
j_call: TRBJ1-6
v_call: TRBV28
clone_size: -
d_call: -

cdr3_nt: TGTGCCAGCAGCAAGGGACAGGGCGGGTCCTACGAGCAGTACTTC
cdr3_aa: CASSKGQGGSYEQYF
j_call: TRBJ2-7
v_call: TRBV21-1
clone_size: -
d_call: -

cdr3_nt: TGTGCCAGCAGTTCGGAAACCTACAATGAGCAGTTCTTC
cdr3_aa: CASSSETYNEQFF
j_call: TRBJ2-1
v_call: TRBV14
clone_size: -
d_call: -

cdr3_nt: TGTGCCAGCAGCTTAGGGGACACGACGAACACTGAAGCTTTCTTT
cdr3_aa: CASSLGDTTNTEAFF
j_call: TRBJ1-1
v_call: TRBV7-9
clone_size: once
d_call: -

cdr3_nt: TGTGCCAGCAGCTTAGGGGGGCGAGAGCAGCCCCAGCATTTT
cdr3_aa: CASSLGGREQPQHF
j_call: TRBJ1-5
v_call: TRBV7-3
clone_size: -
d_call: -